What follows are 17 T cell receptor beta chains derived from one specimen sequenced in a study of preoperative IRX-2 immunotherapy in early breast cancer. This sample's treatment: preoperative locoregional IRX-2 cytokine immunotherapy. Produced via immunoSEQ multiplex PCR; TCRdb's table is partial and in-frame only. Among tens of thousands of clones listed, 85% to 95% were seen once. The sequencing here drew on tumor tissue, taken after IRX-2 immunotherapy. These receptors came from a human donor with breast cancer.

The V call is TRBV10-3, the J call TRBJ2-1; 10 positions agree with TRBD2. Germline CDR1 ENHRY, CDR2 SYGVKD. With 1 base clipped from V and 3 bases from J, the junction kept 0 bases outside the gene matches. The CDR3 is made up of 15 amino acids. CDR3 DNA sequence: TGTGCCATCAGTGAGTGGACTAGCGGCTACAATGAGCAGTTCTTC. As protein: CAISEWTSGYNEQFF.

The gene calls are TRBV7-9 and TRBJ2-1, with no clear D. The V gene's germline CDR1 is SEHNR and CDR2 FQNEAQ (reference sequence). This CDR3 is built from 13 residues. Trimming shortened V by 2 bases and J by 8 bases, and 10 bases separated the two germline ends. The CDR3 loop is CASSLMGNDEQFF. CDR3 bases: TGTGCCAGCAGCTTAATGGGGAACGATGAGCAGTTCTTC.

J is TRBJ2-7 and V is TRBV5-1; either TRBD1 or TRBD2 may fit D (6 bases each). Trimming pared 3 bases from V and 1 base from J, leaving 11 bases between. Germline CDR1 is SGHRS and CDR2 is YFSETQ. The CDR3 runs 14 residues. CDR3 sequence: CASSSRGPSYEQYF. The CDR3 coding sequence is TGCGCCAGCAGCTCTCGGGGGCCGTCCTACGAGCAGTACTTC.

The V gene is TRBV4-1, the J gene TRBJ2-3, with D possibly being TRBD2 (6 bases). V was trimmed by 4 bases and J by 2 bases, leaving 13 bases between them. This CDR3 region has 15 residues. Looked up from germline, CDR1 is MGHRA and CDR2 is YSYEKL. The CDR3 bases are TGCGCCAGCAGCCTGTCGCTAGCGAACACAGATACGCAGTATTTT. Translating gives CASSLSLANTDTQYF.

CDR3 residues: CASSQFRTSGRPGELFF. CDR3 sequence (DNA): TGCGCCAGCAGCCAATTTCGGACTAGCGGGCGTCCCGGGGAGCTGTTTTTT. This chain uses TRBV4-1 with TRBJ2-2; 11 nucleotides line up with TRBD2. J was trimmed by 6 bases and V by 2 bases; bases with no gene match: 8. Germline-derived CDR1 and CDR2 are MGHRA and YSYEKL. There are 17 residues in the CDR3.

The chain is built from TRBV29-1 and TRBJ1-1, with a weak D call TRBD1 (5 bases). V was shortened by 8 bases and J by 4 bases, with 14 bases between the two germline ends. Germline lookup yields CDR1 SQVTM and CDR2 ANQGSEA. This CDR3 has 12 residues. CDR3 region: CSFRGVATEAFF. CDR3 in DNA: TGCAGCTTTAGGGGAGTCGCCACTGAAGCTTTCTTT.

This clone came up a few times. The chain recombines TRBV2 with TRBJ1-2; 9 bases fit TRBD1. V shed 6 bases and J 8 bases; nucleotides not matched to a gene: 10. This CDR3 has 14 residues. The V gene's germline CDR1 is SNHLY and CDR2 FYNNEI. The CDR3 DNA sequence: TGTGCCAGCAGGCGCAACAGACAGGGGGGCGGCTACACCTTC. It yields the protein CASRRNRQGGGYTF.

The chain couples TRBV6-5 to TRBJ2-2; 7 bases align to TRBD1. Unmatched junction bases numbered 10, after V lost 6 bases and J lost 6 bases. Germline V gene sequence: CDR1 MNHEY, CDR2 SVGAGI. The CDR3 consists of 15 residues. CDR3 sequence: CASRSGTAHAGELFF. The CDR3 DNA follows: TGTGCCAGCAGGTCCGGGACAGCCCATGCCGGGGAGCTGTTTTTT.

This clone was counted only a few times. The V call is TRBV9, the J call TRBJ1-2, with D unresolved. The CDR3 has 11 amino acids. Deletions cut 3 bases from V and 4 bases from J, with 4 bases between. The germline CDR1 and CDR2 sequences are SGDLS and YYNGEE. The CDR3 loop reads CASSGGYGYTF. DNA for the CDR3: TGTGCCAGCAGCGGAGGCTATGGCTACACCTTC.

The rearrangement joins TRBV27 to TRBJ2-7; maybe TRBD2 (6 bases). This CDR3 has 14 residues. Trimming removed 3 bases from V and 5 bases from J, with 14 bases in between. Germline-derived CDR1 and CDR2 are MNHEY and SMNVEV (reference sequence). The CDR3 here is CASSLGGTGDEQYF. DNA for the CDR3: TGTGCCAGCAGTTTGGGGGGAACGGGGGACGAGCAGTACTTC.

The chain uses TRBV27 and TRBJ2-5, with a weak D call TRBD1 (6 bases). The DNA end lines up better with TRBJ2-7; the J call may be wrong. Germline loops: CDR1 MNHEY, CDR2 SMNVEV (reference sequence). The CDR3 totals 13 residues. CDR3 DNA: TGTGCCAGCAGGGGGGCAGCCACCTACGAGCAGTACTTC. The encoded protein is CASRGAATYEQYF.

About this clone: Additional DNA sequences in this sample encode the identical CDR3. V usage is TRBV9 and J usage is TRBJ2-1; 9 bases are shared with TRBD2. CDR1 and CDR2 from the germline V gene are SGDLS and YYNGEE. Trimming at V came to 2 bases and at J to 6 bases, leaving 3 bases not matched to a gene. The CDR3 extends over 14 amino acids. This CDR3 is CASSVAGGGNEQFF. CDR3 DNA: TGTGCCAGCAGCGTCGCGGGAGGGGGCAATGAGCAGTTCTTC.

The J gene is TRBJ1-4, the V gene TRBV7-8, with 7 bases identical to TRBD1. Per germline, CDR1 SGHVS and CDR2 FQNEAQ. V gave up 1 base and J gave up 3 bases; unmatched junction bases: 2. This CDR3 is built from 15 residues. The CDR3 is CASSLGGTANEKLFF. The CDR3 bases are TGTGCCAGCAGCTTAGGAGGGACAGCTAATGAAAAACTGTTTTTT.

This chain links TRBV13 with TRBJ2-3; 7 bases fit TRBD2. The junction had 4 bases not matched to a gene; V was cut back by 2 bases and J by 2 bases. The CDR3 consists of 15 residues. The germline V gene encodes CDR1 PRHDT and CDR2 FYEKMQ (reference sequence). The CDR3 loop is CASSLSGGFTDTQYF. In nucleotides, the CDR3 is TGTGCCAGCAGCTTATCCGGGGGGTTCACAGATACGCAGTATTTT. Drawing the rest from reference TRBV13 and TRBJ2-3, the complete variable domain is AAGVIQSPRHLIKEKRETATLKCYPIPRHDTVYWYQQGPGQDPQFLISFYEKMQSDKGSIPDRFSAQQFSDYHSELNMSSLELGDSALYFCASSLSGGFTDTQYFGPGTRLTVL.

This clone was detected once. The rearrangement joins TRBV7-2 to TRBJ1-2; tentative D call: TRBD1 (6 bases). The length of the CDR3 is 16 residues. Germline-derived CDR1 and CDR2 are SGHTA and FQGNSA. Trimming cost V 0 bases and J 4 bases, with 15 bases left between them. The chain's CDR3 is CASSLARGENSYGYTF. CDR3 DNA sequence: TGTGCCAGCAGCTTAGCTAGGGGGGAAAACAGCTATGGCTACACCTTC. Together with reference TRBV7-2 and TRBJ1-2, the CDR3 gives the full variable domain: GAGVSQSPSNKVTEKGKDVELRCDPISGHTALYWYRQSLGQGLEFLIYFQGNSAPDKSGLPSDRFSAERTGGSVSTLTIQRTQQEDSAVYLCASSLARGENSYGYTFGSGTRLTVV.

This chain joins TRBV18 and TRBJ2-7; D possibly corresponds to TRBD2 (6 bases). Germline CDR1 is KGHSH and CDR2 is LQKENI. The CDR3 contains 14 residues. V was trimmed by 3 bases and J by 0 bases, leaving 9 bases between them. CDR3 loop: CASSPDGSSYEQYF. CDR3 in DNA: TGTGCCAGCTCACCTGACGGGAGCTCCTACGAGCAGTACTTC. The variable domain in full, completed from reference TRBV18 and TRBJ2-7, reads NAGVMQNPRHLVRRRGQEARLRCSPMKGHSHVYWYRQLPEEGLKFMVYLQKENIIDESGMPKERFSAEFPKEGPSILRIQQVVRGDSAAYFCASSPDGSSYEQYFGPGTRLTVT.

The V call is TRBV28, the J call TRBJ1-5; D unresolved. V was clipped by 7 bases and J by 5 bases, with 12 bases between them. Germline CDR1 and CDR2: MDHEN and SYDVKM. This CDR3 contains 13 residues. The CDR3 nucleotides are TGTGCCAGCACCACGCTTGAGTATCAGCCCCAGCATTTT. Translation: CASTTLEYQPQHF.